This is a list of T cell receptor beta chains from one sample in a study of circulating and synovial CD4+ cells in juvenile arthritis. Sequenced by immunoSEQ multiplex PCR; TCRdb stores in-frame clones only, minus some. In the table there are about 36,000 clones, approximately 96% of which are singletons. What was sequenced was CD4+ T cells from blood. These TCRs come from a human donor with juvenile idiopathic arthritis. CDR3s include the opening cysteine and the closing phenylalanine or tryptophan. The D gene is left open where the match is weak. Some rows have no size entry. The others give once, few or many, or a class for an expanded clone.

size	D	J	V	CDR3	DNA
.	.	TRBJ1-1	TRBV5-1	CASSIDIVNTEAFF	TGCGCCAGCAGCATAGACATCGTGAACACTGAAGCTTTCTTT
.	.	TRBJ2-7	TRBV11-2	CASSRGVGGYEQYF	TGTGCCAGCAGCCGCGGCGTAGGAGGGTACGAGCAGTACTTC
.	TRBD1	TRBJ2-5	TRBV5-4	CASSSGRQGSQETQYF	TGTGCCAGCAGCTCAGGAAGACAGGGGAGCCAAGAGACCCAGTACTTC
.	.	TRBJ1-3	TRBV28	CASTTGGDGNTIYF	TGTGCCAGCACCACCGGAGGGGACGGAAACACCATATATTTT
.	.	TRBJ2-5	TRBV7-2	CASTIGPAVPQETQYF	TGTGCCAGCACCATCGGGCCAGCGGTACCTCAAGAGACCCAGTACTTC
.	TRBD1	TRBJ2-5	TRBV5-4	CASRTGTVQETQYF	TGTGCCAGCAGAACCGGGACAGTCCAAGAGACCCAGTACTTC
.	.	TRBJ2-1	TRBV4-3	CASSQALVNEQFF	TGCGCCAGCAGCCAGGCCTTGGTGAACGAGCAGTTCTTC
.	.	TRBJ2-7	TRBV5-8	CASCTTGGRWQYF	TGTGCCAGCTGTACTACCGGGGGGCGATGGCAGTACTTC
.	.	TRBJ1-2	TRBV27	CASSSEGRPPYGYTF	TGTGCCAGCAGTTCAGAAGGCAGGCCGCCCTATGGCTACACCTTC
.	TRBD2	TRBJ2-5	TRBV11-2	CASSLVGLAGPEYF	TGTGCCAGCAGCTTAGTGGGGCTAGCGGGGCCTGAGTACTTC
.	TRBD1	TRBJ1-1	TRBV4-3	CASSQEEHRGRGGEAFF	TGCGCCAGCAGCCAAGAGGAGCACAGGGGTCGAGGGGGTGAAGCTTTCTTT
.	TRBD1	TRBJ1-1	TRBV27	CASRRQGNGAFLAEAFF	TGTGCCAGCAGACGACAGGGTAACGGGGCCTTTCTCGCTGAAGCTTTCTTT
once	TRBD1	TRBJ2-7	TRBV18	CASSPPEGQGASYEQYF	TGTGCCAGCTCACCACCGGAGGGACAGGGGGCAAGCTACGAGCAGTACTTC
.	TRBD1	TRBJ2-3	TRBV7-2	CASSHYQKTGTGNTDTQYF	TGTGCCAGCAGCCATTACCAGAAAACCGGGACAGGGAACACAGATACGCAGTATTTT
.	TRBD2	TRBJ2-3	TRBV4-2	CASRRTSGSTDTQYF	TGTGCCAGCAGGAGGACTAGCGGGAGTACAGATACGCAGTATTTT
.	.	TRBJ2-3	TRBV29-1	CSVVRWLSTDTQYF	TGCAGCGTTGTAAGATGGCTTAGCACAGATACGCAGTATTTT